Listed here are 5 T cell receptor beta chains from one sample, sequenced in a study of T cells in tuberculosis. Specified time point: new active TB diagnosis, blood taken before or within 7 days of starting treatment. Assay used: immunoSEQ multiplex PCR; TCRdb lists only in-frame clones, some missing. The sample has thousands of clones, around 97% seen once. The specimen comprised PBMCs, sampled at tuberculosis diagnosis. Receptors were obtained from an adult with tuberculosis.

The chain couples TRBV19 to TRBJ1-6, with no clear D. The germline gives CDR1 LNHDA, CDR2 SQIVND (reference sequence). V lost 1 base and J 9 bases, leaving 13 bases between the germline ends. This CDR3 has 15 residues. CDR3 residues: CASSIGGGLSSPLHF. CDR3 in DNA: TGTGCCAGTAGTATAGGGGGAGGCCTGAGTTCACCCCTCCACTTT.

The chain recombines TRBV5-1 with TRBJ1-1, with 7 bases matching TRBD1. V lost 4 bases, J lost 3 bases, and 9 bases stayed unmatched. This CDR3 is 15 amino acids long. Germline CDR1 and CDR2: SGHRS and YFSETQ. The CDR3 nucleotides are TGCGCCAGCAGCCGAAGACCCAGGGGGGACACTGAAGCTTTCTTT. Its protein product is CASSRRPRGDTEAFF. Variable domain in full (rest from reference TRBV5-1 and TRBJ1-1): KAGVTQTPRYLIKTRGQQVTLSCSPISGHRSVSWYQQTPGQGLQFLFEYFSETQRNKGNFPGRFSGRQFSNSRSEMNVSTLELGDSALYLCASSRRPRGDTEAFFGQGTRLTVV.

This rearrangement joins TRBV6-4 to TRBJ1-3; D is unclear. The CDR3 contains 15 residues. Germline CDR1 reads MRHNA; CDR2 reads SNTAGT. Deletions cut 2 bases from V and 3 bases from J, with 11 bases between. The CDR3 reads CASSDPDTYGNTIYF. CDR3 DNA sequence: TGTGCCAGCAGTGACCCTGACACTTATGGAAACACCATATATTTT.

The chain couples TRBV12-5 to TRBJ2-5; 16 bases match TRBD2. Germline V gene lookup returns CDR1 LGHNT and CDR2 FRNRAP. V lost 4 bases to trimming and J lost 2 bases; unmatched junction nucleotides: 7. This CDR3 region has 18 residues. The CDR3 coding sequence is TGTGCTAGTGGTTGGAATTCGGGACTAGCGGGGGGGCAAGAGACCCAGTACTTC. It specifies CASGWNSGLAGGQETQYF.

This chain connects TRBV19 to TRBJ2-3, with 9 bases lining up with TRBD1. With V trimmed by 4 bases and J by 4 bases, 15 bases remained unmatched. Germline CDR1 is LNHDA and CDR2 is SQIVND (reference sequence). The CDR3 is 18 residues long. The CDR3 sequence is CASSSLPGTGKDSDTQYF. Here the CDR3 DNA reads TGTGCCAGTAGTAGTTTACCTGGGACAGGGAAGGATTCAGATACGCAGTATTTT.